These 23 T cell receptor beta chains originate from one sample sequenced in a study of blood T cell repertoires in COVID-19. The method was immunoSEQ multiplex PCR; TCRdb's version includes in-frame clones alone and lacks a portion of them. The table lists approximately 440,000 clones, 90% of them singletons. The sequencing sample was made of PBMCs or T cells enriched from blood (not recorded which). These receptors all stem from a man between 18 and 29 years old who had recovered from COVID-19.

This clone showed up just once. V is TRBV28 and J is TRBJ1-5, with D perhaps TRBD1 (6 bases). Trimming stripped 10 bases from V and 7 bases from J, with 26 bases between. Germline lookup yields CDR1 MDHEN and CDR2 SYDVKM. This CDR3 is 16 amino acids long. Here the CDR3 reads CATTIIGTRVPQPQHF. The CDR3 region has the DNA TGTGCCACCACAATAATCGGGACAAGGGTTCCCCAGCCCCAGCATTTT.

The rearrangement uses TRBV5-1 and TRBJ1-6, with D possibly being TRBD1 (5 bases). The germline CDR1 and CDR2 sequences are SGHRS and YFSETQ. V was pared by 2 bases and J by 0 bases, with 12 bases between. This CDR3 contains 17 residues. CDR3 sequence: CASSFRDSSSYNSPLHF. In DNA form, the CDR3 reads TGCGCCAGCAGCTTCCGGGACTCAAGCTCCTATAATTCACCCCTCCACTTT.

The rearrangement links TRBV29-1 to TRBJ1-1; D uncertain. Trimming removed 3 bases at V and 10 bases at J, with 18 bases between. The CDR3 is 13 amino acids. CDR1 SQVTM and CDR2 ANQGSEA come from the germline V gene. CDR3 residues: CSVDSDGSFRAFF. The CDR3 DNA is TGCAGCGTTGATTCGGACGGGAGTTTTCGAGCTTTCTTT. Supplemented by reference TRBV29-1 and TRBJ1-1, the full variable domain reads SAVISQKPSRDICQRGTSLTIQCQVDSQVTMMFWYRQQPGQSLTLIATANQGSEATYESGFVIDKFPISRPNLTFSTLTVSNMSPEDSSIYLCSVDSDGSFRAFFGQGTRLTVV.

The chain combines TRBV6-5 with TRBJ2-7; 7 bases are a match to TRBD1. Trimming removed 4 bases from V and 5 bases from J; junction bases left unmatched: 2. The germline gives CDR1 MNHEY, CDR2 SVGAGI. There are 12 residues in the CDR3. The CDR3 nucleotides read TGTGCCAGCAGTTCCACAGGGGACGAGCAGTACTTC. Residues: CASSSTGDEQYF.

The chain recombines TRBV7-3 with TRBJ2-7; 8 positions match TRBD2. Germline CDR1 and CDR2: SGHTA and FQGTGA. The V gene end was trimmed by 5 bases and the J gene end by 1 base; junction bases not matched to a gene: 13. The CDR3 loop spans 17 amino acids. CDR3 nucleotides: TGTGCCAGCAGCCGGGGGGGACGGATACTCCCTTCCTACGAGCAGTACTTC. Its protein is CASSRGGRILPSYEQYF.

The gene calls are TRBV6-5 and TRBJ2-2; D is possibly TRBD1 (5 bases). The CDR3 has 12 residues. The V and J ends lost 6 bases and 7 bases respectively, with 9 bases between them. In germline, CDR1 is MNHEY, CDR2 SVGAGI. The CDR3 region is CASRARGGELFF. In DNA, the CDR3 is TGTGCCAGCAGGGCAAGGGGCGGGGAGCTGTTTTTT.

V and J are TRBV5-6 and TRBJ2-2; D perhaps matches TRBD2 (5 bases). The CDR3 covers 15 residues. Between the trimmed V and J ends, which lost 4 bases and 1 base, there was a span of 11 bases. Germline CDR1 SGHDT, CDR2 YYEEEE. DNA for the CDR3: TGTGCCAGCAGCCCACGGGGAAGGAACACCGGGGAGCTGTTTTTT. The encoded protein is CASSPRGRNTGELFF.

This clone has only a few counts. The chain's CDR3 is CASSFTGQPANYGYTF. CDR3 nucleotide sequence: TGTGCCAGCAGTTTTACAGGACAGCCCGCTAACTATGGCTACACCTTC. The chain couples TRBV28 to TRBJ1-2, with TRBD1 as a possible D gene (6 bases). Between the trimmed V and J ends, which lost 3 bases and 0 bases, there was a span of 14 bases. The germline gives CDR1 MDHEN, CDR2 SYDVKM. The CDR3 is made up of 16 amino acids.

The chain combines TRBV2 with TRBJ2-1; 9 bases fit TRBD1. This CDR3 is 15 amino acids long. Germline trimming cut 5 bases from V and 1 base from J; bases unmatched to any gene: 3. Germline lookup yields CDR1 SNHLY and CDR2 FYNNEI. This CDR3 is CASSLQGASYNEQFF. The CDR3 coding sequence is TGTGCCAGCAGTCTACAGGGGGCATCCTACAATGAGCAGTTCTTC.

The CDR3 DNA is TGTGCCAGCACCCCAGGGGGGACCGGGGAGCTGTTTTTT. As protein: CASTPGGTGELFF. V is TRBV12-3 or TRBV12-4 and J is TRBJ2-2, with D possibly being TRBD1 (7 bases). V lost 7 bases and J 5 bases, leaving 11 bases between the germline ends. This CDR3 contains 13 residues.

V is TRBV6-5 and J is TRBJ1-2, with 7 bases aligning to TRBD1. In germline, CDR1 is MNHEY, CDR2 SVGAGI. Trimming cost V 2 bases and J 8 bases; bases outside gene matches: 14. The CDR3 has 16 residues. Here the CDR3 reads CASSYDALGQGDGYTF. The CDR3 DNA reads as TGTGCCAGCAGTTACGACGCCCTTGGGCAGGGGGACGGCTACACCTTC.

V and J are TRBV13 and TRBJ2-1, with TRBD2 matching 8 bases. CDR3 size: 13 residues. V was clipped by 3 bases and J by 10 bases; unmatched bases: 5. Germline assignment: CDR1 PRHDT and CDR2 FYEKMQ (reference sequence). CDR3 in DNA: TGTGCCAGCAGCTTCTCTTCTAGCGGGGAGCAGTTCTTC. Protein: CASSFSSSGEQFF.

The CDR3 sequence is CASSEFGANTIYF. CDR3 nucleotides: TGTGCCAGCAGTGAATTCGGTGCAAACACCATATATTTT. V gene TRBV25-1 combines with J gene TRBJ1-3, with D hard to call. V was cut by 1 base and J by 6 bases, with 7 bases left in between. The CDR3 totals 13 residues. In germline, CDR1 is MGHDK, CDR2 SYGVNS.

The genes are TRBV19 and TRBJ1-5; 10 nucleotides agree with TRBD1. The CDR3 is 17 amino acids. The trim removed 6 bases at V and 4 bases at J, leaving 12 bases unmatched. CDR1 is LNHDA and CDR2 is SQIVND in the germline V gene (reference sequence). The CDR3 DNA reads TGTGCCAGTAGACCCGGGAGACAGGGGGCTTGGAATCAGCCCCAGCATTTT. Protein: CASRPGRQGAWNQPQHF.

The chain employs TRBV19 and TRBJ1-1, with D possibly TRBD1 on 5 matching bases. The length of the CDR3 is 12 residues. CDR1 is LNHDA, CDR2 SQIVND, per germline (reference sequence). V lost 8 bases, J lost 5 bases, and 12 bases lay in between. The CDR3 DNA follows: TGTGCCAGTTACGCTAGGGGTACTGAAGCTTTCTTT. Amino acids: CASYARGTEAFF.

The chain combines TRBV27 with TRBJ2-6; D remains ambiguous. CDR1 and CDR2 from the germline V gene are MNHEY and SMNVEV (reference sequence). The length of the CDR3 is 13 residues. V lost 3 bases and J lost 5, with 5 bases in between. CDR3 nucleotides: TGTGCCAGCAGTTTCCGTTGGGCCAACGTCCTGACTTTC. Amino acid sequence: CASSFRWANVLTF.

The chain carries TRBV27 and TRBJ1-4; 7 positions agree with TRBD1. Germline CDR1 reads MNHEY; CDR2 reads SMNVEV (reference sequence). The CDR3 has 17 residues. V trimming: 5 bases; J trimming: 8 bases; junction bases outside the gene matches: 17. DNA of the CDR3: TGTGCCAGCAGTACCCTCCGACAGGGCCCAAGAGGCGAAAAACTGTTTTTT. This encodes CASSTLRQGPRGEKLFF.

The CDR3 bases are TGCGCCAGCAGCTTGGCAGGGTTAGGAAACACCATATATTTT. This translates into CASSLAGLGNTIYF. This rearrangement joins TRBV5-1 to TRBJ1-3; D perhaps matches TRBD1 (5 bases). Germline V gene sequence: CDR1 SGHRS, CDR2 YFSETQ. Trimming stripped 0 bases from V and 4 bases from J, with 8 bases between. The CDR3 has 14 residues.

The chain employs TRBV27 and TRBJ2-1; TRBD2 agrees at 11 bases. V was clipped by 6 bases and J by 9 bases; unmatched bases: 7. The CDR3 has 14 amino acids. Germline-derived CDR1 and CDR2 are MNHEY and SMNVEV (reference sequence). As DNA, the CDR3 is TGTGCCAGCAGCTTAGCGGGAGGGCCGTTTGAGCAGTTCTTC. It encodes CASSLAGGPFEQFF.

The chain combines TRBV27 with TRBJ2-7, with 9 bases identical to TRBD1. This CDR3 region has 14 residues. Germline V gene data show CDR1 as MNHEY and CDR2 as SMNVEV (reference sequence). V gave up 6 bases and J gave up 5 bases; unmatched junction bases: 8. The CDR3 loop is CASRRRDRVHEQYF. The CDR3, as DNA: TGTGCCAGCAGACGCCGGGACAGGGTCCACGAGCAGTACTTC.

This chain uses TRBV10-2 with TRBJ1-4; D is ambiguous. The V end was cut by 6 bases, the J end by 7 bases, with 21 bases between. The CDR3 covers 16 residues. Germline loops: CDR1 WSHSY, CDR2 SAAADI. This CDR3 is CASSPTGQVGGEKLFF. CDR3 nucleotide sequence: TGCGCCAGCAGCCCCACCGGGCAGGTAGGAGGTGAAAAACTGTTTTTT.

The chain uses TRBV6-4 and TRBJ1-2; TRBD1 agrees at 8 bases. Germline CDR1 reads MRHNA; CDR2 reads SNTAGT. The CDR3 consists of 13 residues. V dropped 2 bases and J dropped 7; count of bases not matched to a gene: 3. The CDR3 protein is CASSDQGAGGYTF. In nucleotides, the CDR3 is TGTGCCAGCAGTGACCAGGGGGCAGGTGGCTACACCTTC.

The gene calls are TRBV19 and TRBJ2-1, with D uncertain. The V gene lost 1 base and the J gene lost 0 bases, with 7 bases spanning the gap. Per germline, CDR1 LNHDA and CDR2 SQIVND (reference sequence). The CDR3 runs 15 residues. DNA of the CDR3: TGTGCCAGTAGTATAGCTGCTAGCTCCTACAATGAGCAGTTCTTC. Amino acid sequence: CASSIAASSYNEQFF.